One and the same sample provided the 15 T cell receptor beta chains below, sequenced in a study of cytomegalovirus exposure and HLA in healthy donors. The PCR contained 60 Vbeta and 13 Jbeta primers. Measured with immunoSEQ multiplex PCR; TCRdb has only the in-frame clones, and not every one. In the table there are 180,000 or so clones, over 65% of which are singletons. The specimen sequenced was PBMCs. These TCRs come from a man in his late teens or twenties in good health and CMV-seronegative.

This rearrangement joins TRBV6-1 to TRBJ1-5; D unclear. The CDR3 length is 18 residues. Between the trimmed V and J ends, which lost 2 bases and 2 bases, there was a span of 19 bases. Germline CDR1 is MNHNS and CDR2 is SASEGT. CDR3 in DNA: TGTGCCAGCAGTGAATACGGGAGAAGCGTAGTCGGCAATCAGCCCCAGCATTTT. Its translation: CASSEYGRSVVGNQPQHF.

The rearrangement joins TRBV7-3 to TRBJ2-5, with D perhaps matching TRBD1 (6 bases). V dropped 3 bases and J dropped 1 base, with 18 bases sitting between them. The germline gives CDR1 SGHTA, CDR2 FQGTGA. This CDR3 spans 17 amino acids. In DNA form, the CDR3 reads TGTGCCAGCAGCTTGGTTGGTGGGGGCGCACCCCAAGAGACCCAGTACTTC. Residues: CASSLVGGGAPQETQYF.

The chain is built from TRBV2 and TRBJ1-1; 10 bases are shared with TRBD1. This CDR3 has 15 residues. The germline V gene has CDR1 SNHLY and CDR2 FYNNEI. Trimming removed 6 bases from V and 5 bases from J; junction bases left unmatched: 9. The CDR3 reads CASRRQGADGTEAFF. CDR3 coding DNA: TGTGCCAGCAGGCGACAGGGGGCCGACGGGACTGAAGCTTTCTTT.

The V call is TRBV28, the J call TRBJ1-5; TRBD1 is a possible D gene (6 bases). Per the germline V gene, CDR1 is MDHEN and CDR2 is SYDVKM. V lost 5 bases and J lost 4, with 18 bases in between. This CDR3 region has 16 residues. The CDR3 DNA sequence: TGTGCCAGCAGTCCGACAGGTAAAGGGAATAATCAGCCCCAGCATTTT. Its translation is CASSPTGKGNNQPQHF.

This clone was recorded a few times. J is TRBJ1-1 and V is TRBV11-1; perhaps TRBD1 as D (6 bases). Germline loops: CDR1 SGHAT, CDR2 FQDESV (reference sequence). V gave up 4 bases and J gave up 6 bases, with 18 bases separating them. The CDR3 has 15 residues. In nucleotides, the CDR3 is TGTGCCAGCAGCTCACCCTTTTTACAGGGCGCTGAAGCTTTCTTT. Protein product: CASSSPFLQGAEAFF.

This chain joins TRBV9 and TRBJ2-7; 9 bases agree with TRBD1. Germline V CDR1 and CDR2: SGDLS, YYNGEE. V shed 4 bases and J 4 bases; nucleotides not matched to a gene: 6. This CDR3 has 14 amino acids. This CDR3 is CASSLGTGTYEQYF. The CDR3, as DNA: TGTGCCAGCAGCCTAGGGACAGGGACATACGAGCAGTACTTC.

This clone is a singleton in its sample. The chain couples TRBV7-9 to TRBJ2-7, with a weak D call TRBD2 (6 bases). CDR1 and CDR2 from the germline V gene are SEHNR and FQNEAQ (reference sequence). V shed 5 bases and J shed 7 bases, with 15 bases lying between them. The CDR3 has 13 residues. The CDR3 bases are TGTGCCAGCAGCGTCGCCCCTAGCGAGGAGCAGTACTTC. It specifies CASSVAPSEEQYF.

This rearrangement joins TRBV27 to TRBJ2-5; 9 nucleotides align to TRBD2. Per the germline V gene, CDR1 is MNHEY and CDR2 is SMNVEV (reference sequence). The CDR3 has 15 amino acids. Germline trimming cut 5 bases from V and 4 bases from J; bases unmatched to any gene: 8. The CDR3 coding sequence is TGTGCCAGCAGTCCCTTCCGGACTAGCGCAGAGACCCAGTACTTC. Its protein product is CASSPFRTSAETQYF.

The chain is built from TRBV7-3 and TRBJ2-7, with 12 bases lining up with TRBD2. The germline V gene has CDR1 SGHTA and CDR2 FQGTGA. The trim removed 0 bases at V and 3 bases at J, leaving 9 bases unmatched. The CDR3 consists of 18 residues. CDR3 sequence reads: CASSLTLAGGPGGYEQYF. As DNA, the CDR3 is TGTGCCAGCAGCTTAACCCTAGCGGGAGGGCCTGGGGGCTACGAGCAGTACTTC.

This clone was counted a few times. Other DNA variants within this sample encode the same CDR3. V and J are TRBV5-4 and TRBJ2-3; 9 bases are shared with TRBD1. Germline CDR1 reads SGHNT; CDR2 reads YYREEE (reference sequence). The CDR3 sequence is 14 residues long. The V and J ends lost 3 bases and 1 base, in that order; junction bases with no gene match: 0. In DNA form, the CDR3 reads TGTGCCAGCAGCTGGGACAGGGGCACAGATACGCAGTATTTT. The encoded protein is CASSWDRGTDTQYF.

The CDR3: CASSKFRDNGGGQPQHF. In nucleotides, the CDR3 is TGTGCCAGCAGCAAATTTCGGGACAACGGGGGGGGTCAGCCCCAGCATTTT. The chain uses TRBV21-1 and TRBJ1-5. TRBV21-1 is designated a pseudogene. The CDR3 is 17 amino acids.

The chain links TRBV23-1 to TRBJ2-7; D unresolved. TRBV23-1 falls under the ORF class, with uncertain function. Trimming removed 4 bases at V and 6 bases at J, with 7 bases between. The CDR3 loop spans 11 amino acids. The CDR3 DNA is TGCGCCAGCAGTCTAGCCGGCGAGCAGTACTTC. It codes for CASSLAGEQYF.

V is TRBV5-1 and J is TRBJ2-6; a weak D match, TRBD1 (5 bases). The CDR3 runs 15 residues. Germline assignment: CDR1 SGHRS and CDR2 YFSETQ. Trimming took off 6 bases at V and 0 bases at J, with 10 bases between the two ends. The CDR3 spells CASKNGHSGANVLTF. CDR3 in DNA: TGCGCCAGCAAGAACGGACACTCTGGGGCCAACGTCCTGACTTTC.

The V and J genes are TRBV18 and TRBJ2-1, with TRBD1 matching 10 bases. The J segment lost 6 bases and the V segment lost 6 bases, leaving 5 bases of the junction unmatched. CDR1 is KGHSH and CDR2 is LQKENI in the germline V gene. The CDR3 runs 14 residues. The CDR3 sequence is CASSGTGDPNEQFF. The CDR3 bases are TGTGCCAGCTCCGGGACAGGGGATCCCAATGAGCAGTTCTTC.

The gene calls are TRBV2 and TRBJ2-6, with D perhaps TRBD1 (6 bases). Trimming stripped 8 bases from V and 0 bases from J, with 8 bases between. CDR1 and CDR2 from the germline V gene are SNHLY and FYNNEI. The CDR3 extends over 14 amino acids. The CDR3 coding sequence is TGTGCCAGCCACAGGGCCTCTGGGGCCAACGTCCTGACTTTC. Protein sequence: CASHRASGANVLTF.